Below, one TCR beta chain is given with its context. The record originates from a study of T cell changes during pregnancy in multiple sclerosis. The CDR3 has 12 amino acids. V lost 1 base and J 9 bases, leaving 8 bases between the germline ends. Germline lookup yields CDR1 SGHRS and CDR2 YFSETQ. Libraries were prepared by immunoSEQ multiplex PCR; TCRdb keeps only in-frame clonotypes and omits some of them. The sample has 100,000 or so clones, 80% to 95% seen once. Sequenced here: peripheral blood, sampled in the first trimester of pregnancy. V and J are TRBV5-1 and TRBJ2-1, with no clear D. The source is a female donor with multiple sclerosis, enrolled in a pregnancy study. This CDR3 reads CASSLIRGEQFF. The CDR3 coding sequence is TGCGCCAGCAGCTTGATACGCGGTGAGCAGTTCTTC.